One and the same sample provided the 31 T cell receptor beta chains below, sequenced in a study of blood T cells in healthy people across ages. It was with a sample-barcoded 5' primer and a J-beta primer mix that a second PCR of roughly 7 to 11 cycles was run. TCRdb redid the calling of the 5' RACE reads with MiXCR, one entry per CDR3 protein. The sample shows 550,000 to 800,000 distinct CDR3 sequences, 32% of them seen only once. Sample: blood. The receptors here all came from a woman aged 80 or over in good health.

The chain uses TRBV7-8 and TRBJ2-5; D tentatively fits TRBD1 or TRBD2 (5 bases each). Between the trimmed V and J ends, which lost 0 bases and 13 bases, there was a span of 15 bases. The CDR3 spans 13 residues. CDR1 and CDR2 from the germline V gene are SGHVS and FQNEAQ. The CDR3 is CASSLARRGELYF. In DNA form, the CDR3 reads TGTGCCAGCAGCTTAGCGCGAAGAGGGGAACTGTACTTC.

This clonotype has a count of ten or more. V and J are TRBV7-9 and TRBJ1-2; D is perhaps TRBD1 (5 bases). The CDR3 has 14 residues. Trimming pared 5 bases from V and 8 bases from J, leaving 18 bases between. In germline, CDR1 is SEHNR, CDR2 FQNEAQ (reference sequence). CDR3 nucleotides: TGTGCCAGCAGCCCTCAGGGTGGTGAGAAGGGCTACACCTTC. Translated, it gives CASSPQGGEKGYTF.

The chain joins TRBV7-2 to TRBJ1-4; 7 nucleotides agree with TRBD1. CDR1 and CDR2 (germline): SGHTA, FQGNSA. V gave up 5 bases and J gave up 11 bases; unmatched junction bases: 14. This CDR3 is 15 amino acids long. CDR3 loop: CASSDSGRQGEKLFF. The CDR3 bases are TGTGCCAGCAGCGATTCAGGGAGACAGGGTGAGAAACTGTTTTTT.

The chain employs TRBV6-5 and TRBJ2-1; perhaps D is TRBD1 or TRBD2 (5 bases each). V lost 2 bases to trimming and J lost 9 bases, with 23 bases between them. Germline CDR1 and CDR2: MNHEY and SVGAGI. This CDR3 has 17 residues. CDR3 coding DNA: TGTGCCAGCAGTTACGCGAATCACGACAGCGGATGGGGTGAGCAGTTCTTC. This translates into CASSYANHDSGWGEQFF.

This clonotype was counted only a few times. The genes are TRBV18 and TRBJ2-2; D may be TRBD1 (6 bases). The V end was cut by 3 bases, the J end by 2 bases, with 10 bases between. This CDR3 has 15 residues. Germline loops: CDR1 KGHSH, CDR2 LQKENI. CDR3 nucleotides: TGTGCCAGCTCACCCCAGACAGGAAACACCGGGGAGCTGTTTTTT. Its translation is CASSPQTGNTGELFF.

This clonotype was recorded at least ten times. The chain employs TRBV5-6 and TRBJ2-7; possibly TRBD2 for D (5 bases). This CDR3 spans 13 amino acids. The germline V and J ends were trimmed by 4 bases and 2 bases, with 10 bases remaining between them. Per the germline V gene, CDR1 is SGHDT and CDR2 is YYEEEE. The CDR3 loop is CASSLRGTYEQYF. DNA of the CDR3: TGTGCCAGCAGCCTTCGAGGGACCTACGAGCAGTACTTC.

There are a few counts of this clonotype. This sequence joins TRBV5-6 and TRBJ1-1; D remains ambiguous. Germline-derived CDR1 and CDR2 are SGHDT and YYEEEE. The CDR3 has 17 amino acids. V was pared by 0 bases and J by 0 bases, with 15 bases between. The CDR3 protein is CASSLVVRRTVNTEAFF. The CDR3 bases are TGTGCCAGCAGCTTGGTTGTCAGACGAACAGTGAACACTGAAGCTTTCTTT.

A remark on this clonotype: The junction departs from the called germline gene at one end, perhaps through a read error. The CDR3 sequence: CASSQVGQGAEAFF. The CDR3 DNA reads TGCGCCAGCAGCCAAGTTGGCCAGGGAGCTGAAGCTTTCTTT. The chain combines TRBV14 with TRBJ1-1; D may be TRBD1 (5 bases). The CDR3 runs 14 residues. Per the germline V gene, CDR1 is SGHDN and CDR2 is FVKESK.

This clonotype was seen at least ten times. The rearrangement links TRBV20-1 to TRBJ1-4, with 11 positions matching TRBD1. The V and J ends lost 6 bases and 2 bases, in that order; junction bases with no gene match: 5. The germline CDR1 and CDR2 sequences are DFQATT and SNEGSKA (reference sequence). The CDR3 is 15 amino acids. CDR3 bases: TGCAGTGCCCCAGGACAGGGGGCGACTAATGAAAAACTGTTTTTT. Its protein product is CSAPGQGATNEKLFF.

This clonotype has a count of ten or more. This chain links TRBV7-2 with TRBJ2-5, with D possibly TRBD2 on 7 matching bases. CDR1 SGHTA and CDR2 FQGNSA come from the germline V gene. The V end lost 2 bases, the J end lost 7 bases, and 17 bases lay between the germline ends. The CDR3 is 15 amino acids. The CDR3 coding sequence is TGTGCCAGCAGCTTACTAGTCGGGGGGCTGGGGACCCAGTACTTC. It is translated as CASSLLVGGLGTQYF.

This chain links TRBV20-1 with TRBJ2-7, with D uncertain. V lost 0 bases and J lost 0, with 15 bases in between. The length of the CDR3 is 16 residues. In germline, CDR1 is DFQATT, CDR2 SNEGSKA (reference sequence). The CDR3 DNA reads as TGCAGTGCTAGAGATTACGGCAGGCAAAGCTCCTACGAGCAGTACTTC. Encoded protein: CSARDYGRQSSYEQYF.

This rearrangement joins TRBV20-1 to TRBJ1-6; D gene ambiguous. The V gene's germline CDR1 is DFQATT and CDR2 SNEGSKA (reference sequence). CDR3 size: 12 residues. V lost 0 bases and J 5 bases, leaving 2 bases between the germline ends. The CDR3 region is CSARDNNSPLHF. The CDR3 coding sequence is TGCAGTGCTAGAGACAATAATTCACCCCTCCACTTT.

This clonotype was recorded many times. The chain combines TRBV7-9 with TRBJ2-3; TRBD1 might be the D (6 bases). The germline V gene encodes CDR1 SEHNR and CDR2 FQNEAQ (reference sequence). V gave up 2 bases and J gave up 2 bases, with 23 bases separating them. This CDR3 spans 19 amino acids. CDR3 protein: CASSLRQQGDRTFTDTQYF. CDR3 sequence (DNA): TGTGCCAGCAGCTTACGGCAACAGGGAGACAGAACCTTCACAGATACGCAGTATTTT.

The sample holds many counts of this clonotype. The chain combines TRBV2 with TRBJ2-6; no clear D gene. This CDR3 comprises 15 residues. Germline values: CDR1 SNHLY, CDR2 FYNNEI. Deletions cut 6 bases from V and 2 bases from J, with 11 bases between. This chain's CDR3 is CASRAEAAGANVLTF. CDR3 nucleotides: TGTGCCAGCAGAGCCGAGGCGGCTGGGGCCAACGTCCTGACTTTC.

This clonotype occurred a few times. CDR3 protein: CASSLAAEPREKLFF. The DNA for the CDR3 is TGTGCCAGCAGCTTGGCCGCAGAGCCAAGGGAAAAACTGTTTTTT. The V and J genes are TRBV5-6 and TRBJ1-4; no reliable D call. Germline V gives CDR1 SGHDT, CDR2 YYEEEE. This CDR3 comprises 15 residues. V gave up 0 bases and J gave up 8 bases, with 14 bases separating them. The entire variable domain, with the rest obtained from reference TRBV5-6 and TRBJ1-4, is as follows: DAGVTQSPTHLIKTRGQQVTLRCSPKSGHDTVSWYQQALGQGPQFIFQYYEEEERQRGNFPDRFSGHQFPNYSSELNVNALLLGDSALYLCASSLAAEPREKLFFGSGTQLSVL.

In regard to this clonotype: A much more abundant neighbour one base away suggests this may be a read error. The chain combines TRBV12-3 or TRBV12-4 with TRBJ2-3, with D tentatively TRBD1 (6 bases). The CDR3 loop spans 16 amino acids. V was trimmed by 7 bases and J by 4 bases, leaving 21 bases between them. The CDR3 spells CASTLTMTGGADTQYF. CDR3 sequence (DNA): TGTGCCAGCACCCTTACCATGACAGGAGGCGCAGATACGCAGTATTTT.

Many counts were recorded for this clonotype. The V and J genes are TRBV15 and TRBJ2-5; the D is unclear. Trimming left V 5 bases short and J 2 bases short, with 9 bases between. This CDR3 region has 13 residues. Germline CDR1 is LNHNV and CDR2 is YYDKDF (reference sequence). CDR3 nucleotide sequence: TGTGCCACCAGCTTGGGGATACAAGAGACCCAGTACTTC. Its translation: CATSLGIQETQYF.

With respect to this clonotype: A clone one base away is much larger, so this may be a read error. The V gene is TRBV12-3 or TRBV12-4, the J gene TRBJ2-5; 8 positions agree with TRBD1. Trimming took 6 bases from V and 11 from J; bases not matched to a gene: 17. CDR3 length: 15 amino acids. The CDR3 coding sequence is TGTGCCAGCAGCCCGGCCAGGGGGCTGTGGAATGAGCAGTACTTC. Protein sequence: CASSPARGLWNEQYF.

To note about this clonotype: One base away lies a much larger clone, so this may be a sequencing read error. V gene TRBV27 combines with J gene TRBJ2-5; D not certain. This CDR3 region has 16 residues. Trimming left V 4 bases short and J 2 bases short, with 17 bases between. CDR1 and CDR2 (germline): MNHEY, SMNVEV (reference sequence). The CDR3 bases are TGTGCCAGCAGTTCATCTTTTTGTTGGTCACAAGAGACCCAGTACTTC. Translation gives CASSSSFCWSQETQYF.

This clonotype came up many times. The chain employs TRBV27 and TRBJ2-7; D gene unclear. CDR1 is MNHEY, CDR2 SMNVEV, per germline (reference sequence). V shed 4 bases and J shed 2 bases, with 9 bases lying between them. The CDR3 is 13 residues long. The CDR3 here is CASSSGYTYEQYF. DNA of the CDR3: TGTGCCAGCAGTTCCGGATATACCTACGAGCAGTACTTC.

Ten or more counts support this clonotype. The chain is built from TRBV12-3 or TRBV12-4 and TRBJ1-2; TRBD1 matches 7 bases. J lost 6 bases, V lost 3 bases, and 4 bases had no gene match. CDR3 length equals 13 residues. The CDR3 reads CASSFWQGDGYTF. Here the CDR3 DNA reads TGTGCCAGCAGTTTCTGGCAGGGGGATGGCTACACCTTC.

This clonotype came up many times. The CDR3 loop reads CSASWGANQPQHF. In DNA form, the CDR3 reads TGCAGTGCTAGTTGGGGGGCCAATCAGCCCCAGCATTTT. The genes are TRBV20-1 and TRBJ1-5, with D possibly being TRBD1 (6 bases). Germline V gene data show CDR1 as DFQATT and CDR2 as SNEGSKA (reference sequence). The CDR3 contains 13 residues. The V gene lost 3 bases and the J gene lost 3 bases, with 9 bases spanning the gap.

The chain combines TRBV11-2 with TRBJ2-2, with a possible D match to TRBD1 (5 bases). V was cut by 0 bases and J by 6 bases, with 11 bases left in between. The CDR3 contains 15 residues. Germline loops: CDR1 SGHAT, CDR2 FQNNGV. The CDR3: CASSLERARAGELFF. The CDR3 coding sequence is TGTGCCAGCAGCTTAGAAAGGGCCAGGGCCGGGGAGCTGTTTTTT.

Notes on this clonotype: Possible read error: a much larger clone is one base away. The chain employs TRBV20-1 and TRBJ2-5; 9 bases line up with TRBD1. With the DNA end fitting TRBJ2-7 better, the J assignment may be wrong. The CDR3 extends over 15 amino acids. The germline gives CDR1 DFQATT, CDR2 SNEGSKA (reference sequence). CDR3 nucleotide sequence: TGCAGTGCTAGAGACTGCCGGACAGGGGCCCACGAGCAGTACTTC. Its translation: CSARDCRTGAHEQYF.

This clonotype occurred a few times. J is TRBJ1-5 and V is TRBV6-1; no definite D call. This CDR3 has 14 residues. V dropped 7 bases and J dropped 5 bases, with 15 bases sitting between them. Looked up from germline, CDR1 is MNHNS and CDR2 is SASEGT. CDR3 bases: TGTGCCAGCACCCTTTCGGCAGGCGATCAGCCCCAGCATTTT. This sequence encodes CASTLSAGDQPQHF.

Regarding this clonotype: This may come from a read error, since a much larger clone is one base off. V and J are TRBV20-1 and TRBJ1-5, with 7 nucleotides matching TRBD1. The V segment lost 5 bases and the J segment 6 bases; nucleotides outside the gene matches: 13. CDR3 size: 15 residues. The germline V gene encodes CDR1 DFQATT and CDR2 SNEGSKA (reference sequence). CDR3 DNA sequence: TGCAGTGCTCTTGCAAGGGGGCGAGGTTCTCAGCCCCAGCATTTT. It codes for CSALARGRGSQPQHF.

Concerning this clonotype: A junction end diverges from the germline sequence, so it may reflect a read error. V and J are TRBV24-1 and TRBJ2-3; 7 bases fit TRBD2. The CDR3 is 15 amino acids. CDR1 and CDR2 (germline): KGHDR, SFDVKD. The CDR3 protein is CATSDWGGPTNTQYF. CDR3 coding DNA: TGTGCCACCAGTGATTGGGGGGGTCCCACAAATACGCAGTATTTT.

This clonotype turned up a few times. V usage is TRBV9 and J usage is TRBJ1-1; D gene unclear. The CDR3 has 12 amino acids. V lost 5 bases and J 8 bases, leaving 13 bases between the germline ends. Germline CDR1 is SGDLS and CDR2 is YYNGEE. CDR3 DNA sequence: TGTGCCAGCAGTGCTGACAAAGCCGAAGCTTTCTTT. Translated, it gives CASSADKAEAFF.

This clonotype came up many times. The CDR3 bases are TGTGCCAGCAGCTTGGGGATGAAAAACATTCAGTACTTC. Translating gives CASSLGMKNIQYF. V is TRBV5-6 and J is TRBJ2-4; D gene ambiguous. CDR3 size: 13 residues. Trimming removed 0 bases at V and 4 bases at J, with 5 bases between. Germline loops: CDR1 SGHDT, CDR2 YYEEEE.

The chain carries TRBV5-1 and TRBJ2-3, with 9 bases identical to TRBD2. J lost 6 bases, V lost 4 bases, and 12 bases had no gene match. Germline CDR1 SGHRS, CDR2 YFSETQ. The CDR3 sequence is 16 residues long. This CDR3 is CASSAGEGLARDTQYF. The CDR3 DNA sequence: TGCGCCAGCAGCGCGGGCGAGGGACTAGCCAGGGATACGCAGTATTTT.

The count of this clonotype is one. An end of the junction differs from the germline gene, which may be a read error. The chain carries TRBV12-3 or TRBV12-4 and TRBJ2-2, with 13 bases aligning to TRBD2. This CDR3 spans 16 amino acids. In DNA form, the CDR3 reads TGTGCCAGCAGATATACTAGCGGGGGGGCTACCGGGGAGCGGTTTTTT. Its translation: CASRYTSGGATGERFF.